Listed here are 7 T cell receptor beta chains from one sample, sequenced in a study of cytomegalovirus exposure and HLA in healthy donors. The PCR employed 60 Vbeta primers together with 13 Jbeta primers. The protocol was immunoSEQ multiplex PCR, while the TCRdb copy is restricted to in-frame clones and leaves out a portion. The sample yields roughly 190,000 clones, roughly 80% seen once. Sequenced sample: PBMCs. These receptors came from a man aged 40-50 years in good health and CMV-seropositive.

This clone showed up just a few times. The CDR3 here is CSVVTGWEKLFF. CDR3 DNA sequence: TGCAGCGTTGTCACAGGGTGGGAAAAACTGTTTTTT. V gene TRBV29-1 combines with J gene TRBJ1-4, with a possible D match to TRBD1 (6 bases). Germline CDR1 reads SQVTM; CDR2 reads ANQGSEA. The V gene lost 4 bases and the J gene lost 8 bases, with 11 bases spanning the gap. The CDR3 has 12 residues. The complete variable domain, with remaining parts taken from reference TRBV29-1 and TRBJ1-4, reads SAVISQKPSRDICQRGTSLTIQCQVDSQVTMMFWYRQQPGQSLTLIATANQGSEATYESGFVIDKFPISRPNLTFSTLTVSNMSPEDSSIYLCSVVTGWEKLFFGSGTQLSVL.

The chain links TRBV2 to TRBJ1-5, with 8 bases aligning to TRBD1. V was clipped by 7 bases and J by 4 bases; unmatched bases: 9. The germline gives CDR1 SNHLY, CDR2 FYNNEI. CDR3 length: 15 residues. The CDR3 spells CASKPTGGTNQPQHF. The CDR3 bases are TGTGCCAGCAAGCCAACAGGGGGTACTAATCAGCCCCAGCATTTT.

This rearrangement joins TRBV5-1 to TRBJ2-7, with 11 bases aligning to TRBD2. The DNA matches TRBJ2-5 better at its end, which makes the J call doubtful. Germline V CDR1 and CDR2: SGHRS, YFSETQ. The CDR3 contains 17 residues. The CDR3 sequence is CASSLASGGPRGETQYF. The CDR3 region has the DNA TGCGCCAGCAGCTTGGCTAGCGGGGGGCCCAGGGGGGAGACCCAGTACTTC.

This clone was counted between two and nine times. V usage is TRBV5-6 and J usage is TRBJ1-5; D ambiguous. The CDR3 runs 13 residues. Looked up from germline, CDR1 is SGHDT and CDR2 is YYEEEE. V was pared by 1 base and J by 5 bases, with 7 bases between. DNA of the CDR3: TGTGCCAGCAGCTTGCTGGGAGATCAGCCCCAGCATTTT. Its protein product is CASSLLGDQPQHF.

V gene TRBV7-9 combines with J gene TRBJ2-1, with TRBD2 matching 10 bases. The CDR3 loop spans 15 amino acids. The trim removed 5 bases at V and 9 bases at J, leaving 10 bases unmatched. Per the germline V gene, CDR1 is SEHNR and CDR2 is FQNEAQ (reference sequence). In nucleotides, the CDR3 is TGTGCCAGCAGCCGCCTCAGCGGGGGGGCCGGTGAGCAGTTCTTC. The encoded protein is CASSRLSGGAGEQFF.

The chain uses TRBV29-1 and TRBJ2-5, with 8 positions matching TRBD2. The trim removed 5 bases at V and 5 bases at J, leaving 13 bases unmatched. Germline loops: CDR1 SQVTM, CDR2 ANQGSEA. The CDR3 is 15 residues long. Written as DNA, the CDR3 is TGCAGCGTTCTGTCTCCCCGGGGGGGGGCGGAGACCCAGTACTTC. This codes for CSVLSPRGGAETQYF.

This sequence joins TRBV9 and TRBJ1-6; unclear D gene. Germline CDR1 and CDR2: SGDLS and YYNGEE. The CDR3 extends over 15 amino acids. V was shortened by 3 bases and J by 3 bases, with 10 bases between the two germline ends. In DNA, the CDR3 is TGTGCCAGCAGCGCCGGTAATGACTATAATTCACCCCTCCACTTT. Translating gives CASSAGNDYNSPLHF.